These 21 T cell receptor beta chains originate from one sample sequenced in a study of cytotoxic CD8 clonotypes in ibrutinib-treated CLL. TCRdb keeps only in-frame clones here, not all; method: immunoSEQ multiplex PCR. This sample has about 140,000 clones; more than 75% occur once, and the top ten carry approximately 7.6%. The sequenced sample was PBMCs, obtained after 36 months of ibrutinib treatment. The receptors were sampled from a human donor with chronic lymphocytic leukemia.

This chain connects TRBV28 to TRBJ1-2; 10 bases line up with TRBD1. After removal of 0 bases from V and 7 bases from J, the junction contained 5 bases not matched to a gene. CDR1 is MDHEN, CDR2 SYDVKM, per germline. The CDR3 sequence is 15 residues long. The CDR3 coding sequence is TGTGCCAGCAGTTTATGGGGACAGGGGAGGTCTGGCTACACCTTC. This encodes CASSLWGQGRSGYTF.

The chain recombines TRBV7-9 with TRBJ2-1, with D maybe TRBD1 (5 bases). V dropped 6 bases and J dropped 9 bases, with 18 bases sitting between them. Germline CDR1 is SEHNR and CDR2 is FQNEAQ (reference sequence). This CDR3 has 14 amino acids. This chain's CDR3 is CASRPLWVGVEQFF. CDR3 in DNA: TGTGCCAGCAGACCTTTATGGGTAGGGGTTGAGCAGTTCTTC. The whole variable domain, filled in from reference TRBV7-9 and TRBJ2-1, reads DTGVSQNPRHKITKRGQNVTFRCDPISEHNRLYWYRQTLGQGPEFLTYFQNEAQLEKSRLLSDRFSAERPKGSFSTLEIQRTEQGDSAMYLCASRPLWVGVEQFFGPGTRLTVL.

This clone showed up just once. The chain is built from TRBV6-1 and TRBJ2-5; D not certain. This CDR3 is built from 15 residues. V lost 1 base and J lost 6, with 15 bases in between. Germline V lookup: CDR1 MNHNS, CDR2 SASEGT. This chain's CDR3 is CASSEGSNLPQTQYF. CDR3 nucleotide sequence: TGTGCCAGCAGTGAAGGCTCTAACCTCCCGCAGACCCAGTACTTC.

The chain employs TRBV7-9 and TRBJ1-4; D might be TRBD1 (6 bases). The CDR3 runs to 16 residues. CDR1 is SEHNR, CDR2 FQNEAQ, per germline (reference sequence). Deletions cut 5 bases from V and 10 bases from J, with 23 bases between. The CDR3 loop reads CASSIGGGPQRGKLFF. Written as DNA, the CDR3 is TGTGCCAGCAGCATAGGCGGGGGGCCCCAGAGGGGAAAACTGTTTTTT.

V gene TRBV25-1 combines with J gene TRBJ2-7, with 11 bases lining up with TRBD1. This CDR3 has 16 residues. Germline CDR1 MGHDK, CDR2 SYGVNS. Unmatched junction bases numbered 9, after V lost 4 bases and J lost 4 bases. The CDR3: CASSALRDRGSYEQYF. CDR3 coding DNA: TGTGCCAGCAGTGCGTTGAGGGACAGGGGGAGTTACGAGCAGTACTTC.

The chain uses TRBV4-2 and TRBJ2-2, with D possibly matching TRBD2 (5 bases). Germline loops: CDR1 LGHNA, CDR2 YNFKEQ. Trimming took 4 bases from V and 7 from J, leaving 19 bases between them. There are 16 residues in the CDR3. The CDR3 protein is CASSRLEAVPGGELFF. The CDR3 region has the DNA TGTGCCAGCAGCCGACTGGAGGCGGTCCCTGGCGGGGAGCTGTTTTTT.

The CDR3 is CASSPLGRASPGELFF. The CDR3 DNA reads as TGTGCCAGCTCACCATTGGGCAGGGCGTCCCCCGGGGAGCTGTTTTTT. The chain recombines TRBV18 with TRBJ2-2; TRBD1 is a possible D gene (5 bases). Germline V gene sequence: CDR1 KGHSH, CDR2 LQKENI. The V and J ends lost 2 bases and 6 bases respectively, with 16 bases between them. The CDR3 covers 16 residues.

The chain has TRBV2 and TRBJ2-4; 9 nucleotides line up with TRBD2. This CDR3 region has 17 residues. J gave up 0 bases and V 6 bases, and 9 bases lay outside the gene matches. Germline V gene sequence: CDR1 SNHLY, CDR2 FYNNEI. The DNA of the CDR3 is TGTGCCAGCAGCGGAGGGGCTAGCGGGGTAGCCAAAAACATTCAGTACTTC. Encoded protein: CASSGGASGVAKNIQYF.

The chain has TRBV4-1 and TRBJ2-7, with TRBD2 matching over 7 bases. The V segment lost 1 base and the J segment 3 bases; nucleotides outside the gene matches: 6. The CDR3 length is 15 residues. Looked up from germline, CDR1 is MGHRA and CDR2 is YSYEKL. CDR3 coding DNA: TGCGCCAGCAGCCAAGCGGGGGGAGAGTTCTACGAGCAGTACTTC. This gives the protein CASSQAGGEFYEQYF.

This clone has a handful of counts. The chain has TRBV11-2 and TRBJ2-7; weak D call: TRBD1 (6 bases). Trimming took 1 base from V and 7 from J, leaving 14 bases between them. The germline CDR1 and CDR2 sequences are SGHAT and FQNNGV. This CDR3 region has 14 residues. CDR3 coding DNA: TGTGCCAGCAGCTTAGGTCACAGGGCCGGGGAGCAGTACTTC. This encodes CASSLGHRAGEQYF. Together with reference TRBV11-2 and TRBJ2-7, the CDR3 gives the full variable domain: EAGVAQSPRYKIIEKRQSVAFWCNPISGHATLYWYQQILGQGPKLLIQFQNNGVVDDSQLPKDRFSAERLKGVDSTLKIQPAKLEDSAVYLCASSLGHRAGEQYFGPGTRLTVT.

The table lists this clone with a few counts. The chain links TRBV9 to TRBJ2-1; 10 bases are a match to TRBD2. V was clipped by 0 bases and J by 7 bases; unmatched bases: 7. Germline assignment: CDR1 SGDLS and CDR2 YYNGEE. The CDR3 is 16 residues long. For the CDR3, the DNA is TGTGCCAGCAGCGTAGAGAGCGGGAGGGCTGGTAATGAGCAGTTCTTC. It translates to CASSVESGRAGNEQFF. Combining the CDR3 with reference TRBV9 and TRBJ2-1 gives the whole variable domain DSGVTQTPKHLITATGQRVTLRCSPRSGDLSVYWYQQSLDQGLQFLIQYYNGEERAKGNILERFSAQQFPDLHSELNLSSLELGDSALYFCASSVESGRAGNEQFFGPGTRLTVL.

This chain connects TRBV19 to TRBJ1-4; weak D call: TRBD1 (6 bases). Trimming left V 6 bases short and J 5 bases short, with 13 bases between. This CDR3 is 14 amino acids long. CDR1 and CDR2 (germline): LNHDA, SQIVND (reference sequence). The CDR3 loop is CASRSDSYNEKLFF. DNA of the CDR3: TGTGCCAGTAGGTCGGACAGTTACAATGAAAAACTGTTTTTT.

CDR3 region: CASSLLGIQPQHF. In DNA, the CDR3 is TGTGCCAGCAGCCTGCTCGGTATTCAGCCCCAGCATTTT. The J gene is TRBJ1-5, the V gene TRBV28; D not resolved. The CDR3 totals 13 residues. Germline V CDR1 and CDR2: MDHEN, SYDVKM. Trimming pared 6 bases from V and 6 bases from J, leaving 12 bases between.

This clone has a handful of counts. The CDR3 reads CASSPPDKPGKNIQYF. For the CDR3, the DNA is TGTGCCAGCAGCCCCCCCGACAAACCCGGCAAAAACATTCAGTACTTC. The rearrangement uses TRBV7-7 and TRBJ2-4; no clear D. Germline CDR1 and CDR2: SSHAT and FNYEAQ (reference sequence). The V end lost 5 bases, the J end lost 3 bases, and 17 bases lay between the germline ends. The CDR3 is made up of 16 amino acids.

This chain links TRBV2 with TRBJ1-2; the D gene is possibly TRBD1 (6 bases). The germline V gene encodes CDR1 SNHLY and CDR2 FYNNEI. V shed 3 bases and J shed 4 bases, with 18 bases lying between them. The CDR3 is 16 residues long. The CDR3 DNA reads TGTGCCAGCAGTGATGGCCTGGCAGGGGCGAGCTATGGCTACACCTTC. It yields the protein CASSDGLAGASYGYTF.

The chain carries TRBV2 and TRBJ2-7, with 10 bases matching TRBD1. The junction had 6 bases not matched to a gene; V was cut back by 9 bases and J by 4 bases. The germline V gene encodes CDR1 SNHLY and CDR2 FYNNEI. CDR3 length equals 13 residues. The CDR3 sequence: CASWTGGRYEQYF. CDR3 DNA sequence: TGTGCCAGTTGGACAGGGGGTAGGTACGAGCAGTACTTC. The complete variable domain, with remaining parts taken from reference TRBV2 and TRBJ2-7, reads EPEVTQTPSHQVTQMGQEVILRCVPISNHLYFYWYRQILGQKVEFLVSFYNNEISEKSEIFDDQFSVERPDGSNFTLKIRSTKLEDSAMYFCASWTGGRYEQYFGPGTRLTVT.

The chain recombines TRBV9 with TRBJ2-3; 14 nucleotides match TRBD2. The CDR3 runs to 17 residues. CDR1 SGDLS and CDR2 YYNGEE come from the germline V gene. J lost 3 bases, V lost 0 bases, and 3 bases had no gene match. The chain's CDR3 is CASSVGLAGGTTDTQYF. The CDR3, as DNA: TGTGCCAGCAGCGTAGGACTAGCGGGAGGGACAACAGATACGCAGTATTTT.

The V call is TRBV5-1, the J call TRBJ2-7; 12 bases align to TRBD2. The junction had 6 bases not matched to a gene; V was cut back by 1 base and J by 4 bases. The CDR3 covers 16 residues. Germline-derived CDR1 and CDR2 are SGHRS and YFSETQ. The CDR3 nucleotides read TGCGCCAGCAGCTTGTCTCTAGCGGGAGGGCTGTACGAGCAGTACTTC. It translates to CASSLSLAGGLYEQYF. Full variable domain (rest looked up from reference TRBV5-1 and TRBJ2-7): KAGVTQTPRYLIKTRGQQVTLSCSPISGHRSVSWYQQTPGQGLQFLFEYFSETQRNKGNFPGRFSGRQFSNSRSEMNVSTLELGDSALYLCASSLSLAGGLYEQYFGPGTRLTVT.

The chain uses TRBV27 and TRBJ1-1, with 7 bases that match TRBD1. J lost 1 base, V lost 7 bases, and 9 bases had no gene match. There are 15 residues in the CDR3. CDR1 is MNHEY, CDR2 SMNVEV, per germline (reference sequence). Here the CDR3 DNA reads TGTGCCAGCATTCTTTGGGGACAGACGAACACTGAAGCTTTCTTT. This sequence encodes CASILWGQTNTEAFF.

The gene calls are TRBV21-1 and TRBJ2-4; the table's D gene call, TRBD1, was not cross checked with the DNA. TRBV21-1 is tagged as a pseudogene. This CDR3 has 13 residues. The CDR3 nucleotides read TGTGCCAGCAGCGGACCTAGGACCAAGGGGGAGTACTTC. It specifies CASSGPRTKGEYF.

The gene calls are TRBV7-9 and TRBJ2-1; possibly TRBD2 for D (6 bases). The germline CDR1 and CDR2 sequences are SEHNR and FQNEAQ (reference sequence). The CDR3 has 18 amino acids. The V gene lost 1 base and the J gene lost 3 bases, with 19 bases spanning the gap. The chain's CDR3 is CASSLGATGTSIYNEQFF. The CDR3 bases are TGTGCCAGCAGCTTAGGGGCCACGGGGACTTCCATCTACAATGAGCAGTTCTTC.